Listed below are T cell receptor beta chains from one sample, sequenced in a study of a mutant IDH1 vaccine in newly diagnosed glioma. Their specific antigens are unknown. Here immunoSEQ multiplex PCR was the method, and the copy in TCRdb shows in-frame clones only, minus some. The table has 50,000 to 75,000 clones, 84% seen once. This specimen was PBMCs, taken from a glioma patient whose treatment included an IDH1 peptide vaccine. The receptor set was obtained from a woman between 50 and 59 years old with glioma. Each CDR3 is given without its conserved first and last residue. Each record gives: V gene, CDR3 protein.

V gene: TRBV2
CDR3 protein: ASTQDLNSPLH

V gene: TRBV28
CDR3 protein: ASSLWGPQETQY

V gene: TRBV7-9
CDR3 protein: ASSTDRVTSSNYGYT

V gene: TRBV5-1
CDR3 protein: ASSPERDRVANEKLF

V gene: TRBV14
CDR3 protein: ASSQDLSRVRDEQY

V gene: TRBV5-1
CDR3 protein: ASSFNPTRNEKLF

V gene: TRBV9
CDR3 protein: ASSVGPGSSGNTIY

V gene: TRBV6-5
CDR3 protein: ASSFRDTNYGYT

V gene: TRBV4-2
CDR3 protein: ASSQEGLSGDRGSYEQY

V gene: TRBV6-1
CDR3 protein: ASRKILNTEAF

V gene: TRBV5-4
CDR3 protein: ASSLAGGVGNSPLH

V gene: TRBV5-1
CDR3 protein: ASSLAGGYSEAF

V gene: TRBV2
CDR3 protein: ASSEGQGNNQPQH

V gene: TRBV13
CDR3 protein: ASSSGDILNTEAF

V gene: TRBV13
CDR3 protein: ASSLGGGESLGYT

V gene: TRBV5-6
CDR3 protein: ASSLAGPFYGYT

V gene: TRBV2
CDR3 protein: ASTNREIPKSPLH

V gene: TRBV25-1
CDR3 protein: ASSESPYGYT

V gene: TRBV4-1
CDR3 protein: ASSQDRGQSPLH

V gene: TRBV25-1
CDR3 protein: ASSSPTSGADNEQF

V gene: TRBV19
CDR3 protein: ASSSQVWTNTEAF

V gene: TRBV5-4
CDR3 protein: ASSLGVGTEAF

V gene: TRBV11-3
CDR3 protein: ASSRTSGGSIDTQY

V gene: TRBV13
CDR3 protein: ASSSGVDTEAF

V gene: TRBV29-1
CDR3 protein: ACLEGDTEAF

V gene: TRBV6-6
CDR3 protein: ASSYSLGQTYEQY

V gene: TRBV14
CDR3 protein: ASSQGTTQY

V gene: TRBV25-1
CDR3 protein: ASSEFGGWNSPLH

V gene: TRBV15
CDR3 protein: ATSRGQTSADTGELF

V gene: TRBV25-1
CDR3 protein: ATRQGGEQY

V gene: TRBV4-1
CDR3 protein: ASSLLGGSREQF

V gene: TRBV9
CDR3 protein: ASSGSWGMGGYGYT

V gene: TRBV11-2
CDR3 protein: ASSPGHKTMGETQY

V gene: TRBV7-9
CDR3 protein: ASSLELGNTQY

V gene: TRBV13
CDR3 protein: ASSPRAKTGGIDEQY

V gene: TRBV7-9
CDR3 protein: ASSKTPLDHEQY

V gene: TRBV4-1
CDR3 protein: ASSETSGGFEQY

V gene: TRBV30
CDR3 protein: ALRGGSYNSPLH

V gene: TRBV19
CDR3 protein: ASSIDDSGVWTEAF

V gene: TRBV4-3
CDR3 protein: ASSQGRTGFEAEAF

V gene: TRBV7-9
CDR3 protein: ASSLEGWGYT